The entry below gives a single T cell receptor (beta chain) sequence along with its context. The PCR made use of 60 Vbeta and 13 Jbeta primers. Generated by immunoSEQ multiplex PCR, the TCRdb table keeps only in-frame clones and is missing some. The table has more than 100,000 clones, 70% to 75% seen once; the top ten hold around 4%. The data are from a study of cytomegalovirus exposure and HLA in healthy donors. Study details: Sequencing of about 179 million T cells in an earlier analysis found 120 million or so unique TCR beta sequences.

V lost 2 bases and J 2 bases, leaving 13 bases between the germline ends. The germline V gene encodes CDR1 MNHNS and CDR2 SASEGT. The CDR3 has 16 amino acids. The chain uses TRBV6-1 and TRBJ1-3; weak D call: TRBD1 (6 bases). The source material was PBMCs. This TCR came from a woman aged 40 to 49 in good health and CMV-seronegative. CDR3: CASSEQQGRAGNTIYF. The CDR3 DNA reads as TGTGCCAGCAGTGAACAGCAGGGGCGGGCTGGAAACACCATATATTTT.